This T cell receptor beta chain was recovered during a study of blood T cell repertoires in COVID-19. The wider study: T cells, B-cell-depleted T cells, or PBMCs provided the cDNA or gDNA that served as material.

Germline V gives CDR1 SGHVS, CDR2 FQNEAQ. Trimming took 2 bases from V and 6 from J, leaving 20 bases between them. CDR3 length equals 16 residues. The authors' processing: How many nucleated cells were present was estimated from reference gene primer amplification. The table came from immunoSEQ multiplex PCR; TCRdb's copy has only in-frame clones and leaves some out. V, J and clone size reflect that table, while D and trimming were determined from the DNA. The profile shows about 200,000 clones, roughly 80% of them singletons. Sample: peripheral blood. This receptor was identified in a human donor in a cohort sampled during active COVID-19. This chain joins TRBV7-8 and TRBJ2-7; a possible D gene is TRBD2 (5 bases). This chain's CDR3 is CASSLRGGQLGPEQYF. The CDR3 bases are TGTGCCAGCAGCTTAAGAGGAGGTCAATTAGGTCCCGAGCAGTACTTC.